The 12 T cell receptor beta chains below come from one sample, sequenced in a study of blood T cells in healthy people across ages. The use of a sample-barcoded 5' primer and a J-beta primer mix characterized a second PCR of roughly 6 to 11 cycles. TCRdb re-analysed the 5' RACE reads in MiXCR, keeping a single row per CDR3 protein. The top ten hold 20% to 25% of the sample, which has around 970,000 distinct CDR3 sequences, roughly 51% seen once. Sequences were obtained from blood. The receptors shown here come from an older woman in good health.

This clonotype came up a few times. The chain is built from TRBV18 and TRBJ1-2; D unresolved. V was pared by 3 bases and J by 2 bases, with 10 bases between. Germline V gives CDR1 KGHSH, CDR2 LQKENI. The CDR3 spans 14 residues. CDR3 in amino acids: CASSPTRENYGYTF. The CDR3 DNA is TGTGCCAGCTCACCGACCCGGGAGAACTATGGCTACACCTTC.

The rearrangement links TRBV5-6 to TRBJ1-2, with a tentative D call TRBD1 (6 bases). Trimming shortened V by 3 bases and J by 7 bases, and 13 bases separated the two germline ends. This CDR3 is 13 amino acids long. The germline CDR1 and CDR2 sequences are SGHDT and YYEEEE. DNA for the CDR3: TGTGCCAGCAGCTATATACAGGGTTCTGGCTACACCTTC. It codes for CASSYIQGSGYTF.

CDR3 sequence: CASSQRLAGGPMGEQYF. Written as DNA, the CDR3 is TGCGCCAGCAGCCAAAGGTTAGCGGGAGGGCCGATGGGCGAGCAGTACTTC. The rearrangement joins TRBV4-1 to TRBJ2-5; TRBD2 matches 11 bases. The end of the DNA fits TRBJ2-7 better, so the J call may be wrong. The CDR3 sequence is 17 residues long. Germline CDR1 reads MGHRA; CDR2 reads YSYEKL.

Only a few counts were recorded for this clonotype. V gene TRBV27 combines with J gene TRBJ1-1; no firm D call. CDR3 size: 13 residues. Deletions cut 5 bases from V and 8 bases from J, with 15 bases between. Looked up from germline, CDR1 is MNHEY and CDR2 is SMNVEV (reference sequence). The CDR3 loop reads CASSITASPEAFF. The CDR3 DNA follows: TGTGCCAGCAGTATAACAGCTTCGCCCGAAGCTTTCTTT.

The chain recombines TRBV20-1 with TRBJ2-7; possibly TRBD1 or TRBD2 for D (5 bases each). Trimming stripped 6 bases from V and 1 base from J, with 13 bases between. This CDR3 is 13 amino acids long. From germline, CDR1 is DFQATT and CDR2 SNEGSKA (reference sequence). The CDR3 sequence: CSANRPGSYEQYF. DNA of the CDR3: TGCAGTGCCAACAGGCCGGGGTCCTACGAGCAGTACTTC.

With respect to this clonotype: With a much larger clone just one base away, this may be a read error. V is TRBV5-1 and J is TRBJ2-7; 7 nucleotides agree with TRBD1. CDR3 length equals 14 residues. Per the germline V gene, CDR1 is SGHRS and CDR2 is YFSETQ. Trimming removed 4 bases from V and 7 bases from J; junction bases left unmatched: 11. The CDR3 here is CASSLWGTENEQYF. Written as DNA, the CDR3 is TGCGCCAGCAGCCTTTGGGGGACAGAGAATGAGCAGTACTTC.

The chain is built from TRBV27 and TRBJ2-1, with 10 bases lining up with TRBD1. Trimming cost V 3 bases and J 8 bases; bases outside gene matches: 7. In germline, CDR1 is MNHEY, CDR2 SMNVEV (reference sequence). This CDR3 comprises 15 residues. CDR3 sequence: CASSLNRDRGYEQFF. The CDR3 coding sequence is TGTGCCAGCAGTTTGAACCGGGACAGGGGCTATGAGCAGTTCTTC.

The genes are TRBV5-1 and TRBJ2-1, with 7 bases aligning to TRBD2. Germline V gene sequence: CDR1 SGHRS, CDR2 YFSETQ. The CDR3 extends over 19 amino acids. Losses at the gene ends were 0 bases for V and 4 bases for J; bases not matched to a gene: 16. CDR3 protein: CASSLGLGGTTVLYNEQFF. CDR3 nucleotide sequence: TGCGCCAGCAGCTTGGGTTTAGGCGGGACTACCGTCTTATACAATGAGCAGTTCTTC.

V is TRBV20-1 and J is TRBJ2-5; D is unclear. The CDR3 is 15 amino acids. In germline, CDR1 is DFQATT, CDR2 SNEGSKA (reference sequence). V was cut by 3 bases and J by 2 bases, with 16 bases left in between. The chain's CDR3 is CSARWVQPIQETQYF. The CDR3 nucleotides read TGCAGTGCTAGGTGGGTCCAACCGATTCAAGAGACCCAGTACTTC.

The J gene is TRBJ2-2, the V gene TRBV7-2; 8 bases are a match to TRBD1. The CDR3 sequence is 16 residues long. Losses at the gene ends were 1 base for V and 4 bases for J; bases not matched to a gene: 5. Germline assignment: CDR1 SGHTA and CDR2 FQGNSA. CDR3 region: CASSLVGTGSTGELFF. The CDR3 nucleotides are TGTGCCAGCAGCTTAGTAGGGACAGGATCCACCGGGGAGCTGTTTTTT.

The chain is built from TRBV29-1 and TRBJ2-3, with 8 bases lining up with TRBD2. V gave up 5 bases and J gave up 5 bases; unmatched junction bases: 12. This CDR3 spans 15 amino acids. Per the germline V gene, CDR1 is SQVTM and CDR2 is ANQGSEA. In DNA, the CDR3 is TGCAGCGTTCGAAAGATCGGGACTAGGGGAGATACGCAGTATTTT. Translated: CSVRKIGTRGDTQYF.

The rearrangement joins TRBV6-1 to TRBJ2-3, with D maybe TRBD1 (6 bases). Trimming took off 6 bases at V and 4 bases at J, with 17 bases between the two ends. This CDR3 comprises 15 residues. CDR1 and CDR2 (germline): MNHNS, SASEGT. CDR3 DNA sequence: TGTGCCAGCAGACTAGGACAGTCAACACCAGATACGCAGTATTTT. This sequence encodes CASRLGQSTPDTQYF.